One sample yielded the 27 T cell receptor beta chains listed below, sequenced in a study of CD8+ T cells in alopecia areata. Investigators isolated RNA and reverse transcribed it into cDNA to act as the sequencing template. Assay: immunoSEQ multiplex PCR; the TCRdb copy retains only in-frame clones and omits some. Of about 200,000 clones listed, about three fifths are singletons. Treatment defined: oral pan-JAK inhibitor, 5-10 mg twice daily. The sample in question was CD4+ T cells sorted from blood, obtained at week 4, from a patient treated with tofacitinib. Receptor source: a human donor with alopecia areata.

Only a few counts were recorded for this clone. This chain links TRBV19 with TRBJ1-5, with D hard to call. Trimming pared 6 bases from V and 6 bases from J, leaving 12 bases between. CDR3 length: 13 amino acids. The germline V gene has CDR1 LNHDA and CDR2 SQIVND (reference sequence). CDR3 loop: CASRGQDFQPQHF. CDR3 sequence (DNA): TGTGCCAGTAGGGGTCAGGACTTTCAGCCCCAGCATTTT.

A few counts support this clone. The chain is built from TRBV29-1 and TRBJ2-3; 8 nucleotides line up with TRBD1. Germline values: CDR1 SQVTM, CDR2 ANQGSEA. Trimming cost V 6 bases and J 2 bases; bases outside gene matches: 7. The CDR3 spans 14 residues. The CDR3 is CSVVTGGYTDTQYF. CDR3 in DNA: TGCAGCGTCGTTACAGGGGGATACACAGATACGCAGTATTTT.

This chain connects TRBV7-9 to TRBJ1-5; 9 positions agree with TRBD1. In germline, CDR1 is SEHNR, CDR2 FQNEAQ (reference sequence). Unmatched junction bases numbered 5, after V lost 5 bases and J lost 6 bases. The CDR3 is 14 residues long. DNA for the CDR3: TGTGCCAGCAGCCGAGGACAGGGGACTCAGCCCCAGCATTTT. Its translation is CASSRGQGTQPQHF.

The chain is built from TRBV5-1 and TRBJ2-5, with TRBD1 matching 7 bases. V dropped 1 base and J dropped 3; count of bases not matched to a gene: 6. The CDR3 contains 15 residues. In germline, CDR1 is SGHRS, CDR2 YFSETQ. CDR3 loop: CASSLYGTGEETQYF. In nucleotides, the CDR3 is TGCGCCAGCAGCTTGTACGGTACAGGGGAAGAGACCCAGTACTTC.

This clone was found a few times. V gene TRBV29-1 combines with J gene TRBJ2-3, with D unclear. V lost 4 bases and J 4 bases, leaving 9 bases between the germline ends. CDR3 size: 12 residues. Germline CDR1 and CDR2: SQVTM and ANQGSEA. The CDR3 DNA sequence: TGCAGCGTTGTTGAAGGAGCAGATACGCAGTATTTT. Its translation is CSVVEGADTQYF.

CDR3 nucleotide sequence: TGCAGCGCTGGGAACAGGGCGGCCACCGGGGAGCTGTTTTTT. Residues: CSAGNRAATGELFF. J is TRBJ2-2 and V is TRBV29-1; possibly TRBD1 for D (6 bases). The germline CDR1 and CDR2 sequences are SQVTM and ANQGSEA. The CDR3 covers 14 residues. V was cut by 7 bases and J by 4 bases, with 16 bases left in between.

This clone was seen more than once but under ten times. The V and J genes are TRBV18 and TRBJ2-7; TRBD1 might be the D (5 bases). Germline CDR1 and CDR2: KGHSH and LQKENI. Trimming took off 6 bases at V and 0 bases at J, with 12 bases between the two ends. This CDR3 contains 14 residues. The chain's CDR3 is CASSSRTRSYEQYF. The CDR3 coding sequence is TGTGCCAGCTCCAGCAGGACACGCTCCTACGAGCAGTACTTC.

The CDR3, as DNA: TGTGCCAGCAGCGGCGACAGGGGGCCTAATTCACCCCTCCACTTT. It specifies CASSGDRGPNSPLHF. The chain recombines TRBV6-5 with TRBJ1-6; 10 bases match TRBD1. The length of the CDR3 is 15 residues. Germline loops: CDR1 MNHEY, CDR2 SVGAGI. J was trimmed by 6 bases and V by 6 bases; bases with no gene match: 5.

This clone was detected only once. The sample has other DNA sequences that encode this CDR3 too. This chain connects TRBV5-1 to TRBJ1-1, with a possible D match to TRBD1 (5 bases). The CDR3 is 13 amino acids. CDR1 and CDR2 (germline): SGHRS, YFSETQ. Deletions cut 2 bases from V and 2 bases from J, with 7 bases between. The CDR3: CASSLGANTEAFF. For the CDR3, the DNA is TGCGCCAGCAGCTTAGGGGCTAACACTGAAGCTTTCTTT. The full variable domain, completed using reference TRBV5-1 and TRBJ1-1, is KAGVTQTPRYLIKTRGQQVTLSCSPISGHRSVSWYQQTPGQGLQFLFEYFSETQRNKGNFPGRFSGRQFSNSRSEMNVSTLELGDSALYLCASSLGANTEAFFGQGTRLTVV.

The V call is TRBV29-1, the J call TRBJ1-4, with D maybe TRBD1 (6 bases). The CDR3 extends over 14 amino acids. Germline V gene lookup returns CDR1 SQVTM and CDR2 ANQGSEA. Trimming took 0 bases from V and 4 from J, leaving 9 bases between them. The CDR3 nucleotides read TGCAGCGTTGAAGATGGACAGTTTAATGAAAAACTGTTTTTT. Translating gives CSVEDGQFNEKLFF.

The rearrangement uses TRBV30 and TRBJ1-2; tentative D call: TRBD1 (5 bases). CDR1 and CDR2 (germline): GTSNPN, SVGIG (reference sequence). The length of the CDR3 is 14 residues. Between the trimmed V and J ends, which lost 3 bases and 3 bases, there was a span of 14 bases. The DNA for the CDR3 is TGTGCCTGGAGAGAGGGGCTAAGAGACTATGGCTACACCTTC. Translated: CAWREGLRDYGYTF.

The chain joins TRBV2 to TRBJ2-7; the D gene is possibly TRBD1 (6 bases). The V and J ends lost 6 bases and 5 bases respectively, with 8 bases between them. Germline lookup yields CDR1 SNHLY and CDR2 FYNNEI. The CDR3 totals 11 residues. As DNA, the CDR3 is TGTGCCAGCAGGAACAGGGACGAGCAGTACTTC. Its protein is CASRNRDEQYF.

V is TRBV6-1 and J is TRBJ2-4; D remains unclear. The CDR3 runs 11 residues. CDR1 is MNHNS, CDR2 SASEGT, per germline. V lost 3 bases and J 8 bases, leaving 5 bases between the germline ends. The CDR3 spells CASSEQYIQYF. The CDR3 coding sequence is TGTGCCAGCAGTGAGCAGTACATTCAGTACTTC.

The CDR3 region is CSVGQGTSGGNEQFF. As DNA, the CDR3 is TGCAGCGTTGGTCAAGGGACTAGCGGGGGCAATGAGCAGTTCTTC. This rearrangement joins TRBV29-1 to TRBJ2-1; TRBD2 agrees at 14 bases. The length of the CDR3 is 15 residues. Germline V lookup: CDR1 SQVTM, CDR2 ANQGSEA. The V gene end was trimmed by 4 bases and the J gene end by 6 bases; junction bases not matched to a gene: 5.

The rearrangement joins TRBV5-4 to TRBJ2-1; D possibly matches TRBD1 or TRBD2 (5 bases each). V was trimmed by 4 bases and J by 15 bases, leaving 26 bases between them. Looked up from germline, CDR1 is SGHNT and CDR2 is YYREEE (reference sequence). The CDR3 is 15 amino acids. The CDR3 loop is CASSLGHLGTSGRFF. The CDR3 DNA follows: TGTGCCAGCAGCCTCGGTCACTTGGGAACCTCAGGGAGGTTCTTC.

This chain uses TRBV30 with TRBJ1-1, with unresolved D. Germline CDR1 is GTSNPN and CDR2 is SVGIG (reference sequence). The CDR3 contains 13 residues. V lost 3 bases and J lost 7, with 15 bases in between. CDR3 nucleotide sequence: TGTGCCTGGAGAAAGAGGACCGAAGATGAAGCTTTCTTT. Translated, it gives CAWRKRTEDEAFF. Variable domain in full (rest from reference TRBV30 and TRBJ1-1): SQTIHQWPATLVQPVGSPLSLECTVEGTSNPNLYWYRQAAGRGLQLLFYSVGIGQISSEVPQNLSASRPQDRQFILSSKKLLLSDSGFYLCAWRKRTEDEAFFGQGTRLTVV.

J is TRBJ2-3 and V is TRBV29-1; D is ambiguous. The CDR3 is made up of 13 amino acids. From germline, CDR1 is SQVTM and CDR2 ANQGSEA. Between the trimmed V and J ends, which lost 5 bases and 1 base, there was a span of 10 bases. The CDR3 spells CSVSVSGTDTQYF. The CDR3 nucleotides read TGCAGCGTTTCGGTCAGCGGCACAGATACGCAGTATTTT.

This clone was seen a single time. This chain joins TRBV29-1 and TRBJ2-2; 8 bases match TRBD1. The CDR3 runs 17 residues. The trim removed 6 bases at V and 0 bases at J, leaving 12 bases unmatched. Germline-derived CDR1 and CDR2 are SQVTM and ANQGSEA. The CDR3 region is CSVLLGQGGANTGELFF. The CDR3 bases are TGCAGCGTACTCCTAGGACAGGGTGGCGCGAACACCGGGGAGCTGTTTTTT.

V and J are TRBV7-2 and TRBJ2-1; weak D call: TRBD2 (6 bases). The germline V gene encodes CDR1 SGHTA and CDR2 FQGNSA. The CDR3 loop spans 12 amino acids. The germline V and J ends were trimmed by 5 bases and 10 bases, with 12 bases remaining between them. This CDR3 is CASSQDYREQFF. CDR3 coding DNA: TGTGCCAGCAGCCAGGACTACAGGGAGCAGTTCTTC.

The chain carries TRBV27 and TRBJ2-6; D might be TRBD1 (5 bases). The CDR3 is made up of 16 amino acids. Germline CDR1 and CDR2: MNHEY and SMNVEV (reference sequence). V lost 6 bases to trimming and J lost 0 bases, with 12 bases between them. Here the CDR3 reads CASRDRRNSGANVLTF. DNA for the CDR3: TGTGCCAGCAGAGACAGAAGAAACTCTGGGGCCAACGTCCTGACTTTC.

The rearrangement joins TRBV5-1 to TRBJ2-5; 7 bases align to TRBD1. The V segment lost 3 bases and the J segment 5 bases; nucleotides outside the gene matches: 7. This CDR3 is 14 amino acids long. The germline CDR1 and CDR2 sequences are SGHRS and YFSETQ. The chain's CDR3 is CASSSPDRTETQYF. Here the CDR3 DNA reads TGCGCCAGCAGCTCCCCGGACAGGACGGAGACCCAGTACTTC.

The gene calls are TRBV14 and TRBJ1-1; the D gene is possibly TRBD1 (5 bases). This CDR3 comprises 15 residues. The germline V gene encodes CDR1 SGHDN and CDR2 FVKESK. V lost 1 base, J lost 5 bases, and 14 bases lay in between. The chain's CDR3 is CASSQVGRARTEAFF. For the CDR3, the DNA is TGTGCCAGCAGCCAAGTGGGGCGGGCGCGAACTGAAGCTTTCTTT.

This clone was detected only once. This chain links TRBV25-1 with TRBJ1-1; 7 bases are shared with TRBD1. The germline V gene has CDR1 MGHDK and CDR2 SYGVNS. The CDR3 covers 17 residues. The ends lost 7 bases at V and 4 bases at J; junction bases unmatched: 18. CDR3: CASTPAGTGVRGTEAFF. In nucleotides, the CDR3 is TGTGCCAGCACCCCCGCCGGCACAGGGGTGCGCGGCACTGAAGCTTTCTTT.

The CDR3 DNA follows: TGTGCCAGCCTGCTACAGGTTTCGGGGGAGCAGTACTTC. Amino acid sequence: CASLLQVSGEQYF. The chain combines TRBV2 with TRBJ2-7; D may match TRBD1 or TRBD2 (5 bases each). V shed 8 bases and J shed 7 bases, with 18 bases lying between them. CDR1 is SNHLY and CDR2 is FYNNEI in the germline V gene. The CDR3 is 13 amino acids.

This clone was seen a few times. The J gene is TRBJ2-5, the V gene TRBV5-1; 11 positions match TRBD2. The J segment lost 5 bases and the V segment lost 4 bases, leaving 4 bases of the junction unmatched. CDR3 length equals 14 residues. Germline V CDR1 and CDR2: SGHRS, YFSETQ. As DNA, the CDR3 is TGCGCCAGCAGCCAAGGGACTAGCGGTGAGACCCAGTACTTC. Protein sequence: CASSQGTSGETQYF.

The CDR3 nucleotides are TGTGCCAGCAGCCAGGAACTTGGAGCCCTCCACTTT. Amino acid sequence: CASSQELGALHF. This chain links TRBV4-2 with TRBJ1-6, with D uncertain. V lost 3 bases, J lost 14 bases, and 11 bases lay in between. The CDR3 runs 12 residues. The germline CDR1 and CDR2 sequences are LGHNA and YNFKEQ.

This chain uses TRBV6-6 with TRBJ1-2, with TRBD1 matching over 8 bases. V dropped 10 bases and J dropped 6; count of bases not matched to a gene: 4. Germline CDR1 MNHNY, CDR2 SVGAGI (reference sequence). CDR3 size: 11 residues. The CDR3 coding sequence is TGTGCCACCGGACAGGGTCATGGCTACACCTTC. This gives the protein CATGQGHGYTF.